The 8 T cell receptor beta chains below all came from one sample that was sequenced in a study of shared clonotypes between healthy human individuals. Assay used: immunoSEQ multiplex PCR; TCRdb lists only in-frame clones, some missing. The sample lists about 1.1 million clones; approximately 77% were seen once. Sequencing used memory CD4+ T cells from PBMCs. Subset noted: CD45RA-negative fraction. These receptors all come from a man younger than 35 in good health. Some clones in this sample may be carry-over from other donors' samples.

The rearrangement links TRBV7-9 to TRBJ2-7, with 7 positions matching TRBD2. V trimming: 4 bases; J trimming: 5 bases; junction bases outside the gene matches: 8. The germline gives CDR1 SEHNR, CDR2 FQNEAQ (reference sequence). The CDR3 contains 14 residues. The CDR3 DNA follows: TGTGCCAGCAGCTCTCGCAGCGGGGACGACGAGCAGTACTTC. As protein: CASSSRSGDDEQYF.

The chain recombines TRBV4-3 with TRBJ2-1; D not resolved. Between the trimmed V and J ends, which lost 0 bases and 5 bases, there was a span of 8 bases. The CDR3 is 14 amino acids. Germline V CDR1 and CDR2: LGHNA, YSLEER. The CDR3 DNA reads as TGCGCCAGCAGCCAAGAATCATACGACAATGAGCAGTTCTTC. Its protein product is CASSQESYDNEQFF.

CDR3 in DNA: TGCAGTGCTACAGGACTAGCCCAATTCTTC. It specifies CSATGLAQFF. V usage is TRBV20-1 and J usage is TRBJ2-1; 8 nucleotides line up with TRBD2. The CDR3 has 10 amino acids. V dropped 4 bases and J dropped 16; count of bases not matched to a gene: 6. The V gene's germline CDR1 is DFQATT and CDR2 SNEGSKA (reference sequence).

The chain has TRBV7-9 and TRBJ1-2; D possibly corresponds to TRBD1 (5 bases). There are 15 residues in the CDR3. The germline gives CDR1 SEHNR, CDR2 FQNEAQ (reference sequence). Trimming stripped 7 bases from V and 2 bases from J, with 17 bases between. The CDR3 reads CASTPRVAGNYGYTF. DNA for the CDR3: TGTGCCAGCACCCCTAGGGTCGCAGGGAACTATGGCTACACCTTC.

The chain links TRBV11-3 to TRBJ2-2, with D unclear. Germline CDR1 reads SGHNT; CDR2 reads YENEEA. Trimming stripped 0 bases from V and 0 bases from J, with 5 bases between. The CDR3 runs to 15 residues. The CDR3 sequence: CASSLDRSNTGELFF. The CDR3 nucleotides read TGTGCCAGCAGCTTAGACAGGTCGAACACCGGGGAGCTGTTTTTT.

This clone has just one count. The J gene is TRBJ2-7, the V gene TRBV18; 7 nucleotides align to TRBD1. With 3 bases clipped from V and 4 bases from J, the junction kept 6 bases outside the gene matches. Germline V CDR1 and CDR2: KGHSH, LQKENI. This CDR3 region has 14 residues. The CDR3: CASSPGDREYEQYF. The CDR3 DNA is TGTGCCAGCTCACCGGGGGACAGAGAATACGAGCAGTACTTC.

Notes on this clone: It is likely a read error: a sequence one base away is far more abundant. The chain is built from TRBV11-1 and TRBJ2-2; no definite D call. Trimming removed 9 bases at V and 6 bases at J, with 20 bases between. The germline gives CDR1 SGHAT, CDR2 FQDESV (reference sequence). The CDR3 is 15 residues long. The CDR3 nucleotides are TGTGCCAGACGTCGTCCTCCGGTTCGCGCCGGGGAGCTGTTTTTT. Encoded protein: CARRRPPVRAGELFF.

The chain combines TRBV4-2 with TRBJ2-1; 10 positions match TRBD2. The V segment lost 4 bases and the J segment 7 bases; nucleotides outside the gene matches: 19. This CDR3 is built from 19 residues. Germline V gene sequence: CDR1 LGHNA, CDR2 YNFKEQ. DNA for the CDR3: TGTGCCAGCAGCCCCCGGGTCCAGCGGGAGGGCCCCCTTTTGAATGAGCAGTTCTTC. Translating gives CASSPRVQREGPLLNEQFF.